This TCR beta chain was found in a study of metastatic and nonmetastatic thyroid tumors. The overall study: For malignant and benign thyroid patients, tumor or nodule tissue and blood were the sources whose repertoires were compared.

Original analysis: Built for papillary thyroid cancer, a distant-metastasis classifier drew on CDR3 differences across clinicopathological groups. TCRdb re-analyzed the PCR reads through MiXCR. TCRdb, not the authors, supplied the V and J calls. The sample yields thousands of clones, about 26% seen once. V lost 3 bases and J 7 bases, leaving 19 bases between the germline ends. The CDR3 is 15 residues long. Germline CDR1 LNHNV, CDR2 YYDKDF (reference sequence). Ten or more counts support this clone. The antigen remains unidentified. Regarding the study as a whole: The reported finding was significantly higher TCR beta diversity in malignant thyroid tumors relative to benign nodules, in blood and tumor.

Ahead of thyroid surgery, no patient had received treatment of any kind. The chain combines TRBV15 with TRBJ2-7, with a possible D match to TRBD2 (5 bases). This clonotype was obtained from a male donor with papillary thyroid cancer or a benign thyroid nodule (not recorded which). Some clones in this sample may be carry-over from other donors' samples. Material: adjacent normal tissue. The CDR3 DNA follows: TGTGCCACCAGCAGCGGGAACACGGACTCTGGGGAGCAGTACTTC. Protein sequence: CATSSGNTDSGEQYF.